One and the same sample provided the 26 T cell receptor beta chains below, sequenced in a study of T cell changes during pregnancy in multiple sclerosis. Sequencing was performed with immunoSEQ multiplex PCR; in TCRdb, only in-frame clones are kept and a portion is missing. The sample contains about 55,000 clones, under 95% of which appear only once. Sequenced material: CD8+ T cells from peripheral blood mononuclear cells, taken in the third trimester of pregnancy. These receptors all come from a female donor with multiple sclerosis, enrolled in a pregnancy study.

CDR3 in DNA: TGTGCCAGCAGCCCTGGGGCGTTCTCCTACGAGCAGTACTTC. It encodes CASSPGAFSYEQYF. The chain recombines TRBV11-2 with TRBJ2-7, with TRBD1 as a possible D gene (5 bases). Germline values: CDR1 SGHAT, CDR2 FQNNGV. The V gene lost 5 bases and the J gene lost 0 bases, with 11 bases spanning the gap. The CDR3 loop spans 14 amino acids.

The CDR3 protein is CASCYAFQPQHF. DNA of the CDR3: TGTGCCAGTTGCTACGCGTTTCAGCCCCAGCATTTT. V usage is TRBV19 and J usage is TRBJ1-5; D ambiguous. The ends were cut back, 8 bases at V and 6 bases at J, with 11 bases in the middle. The CDR3 runs to 12 residues. Germline V lookup: CDR1 LNHDA, CDR2 SQIVND (reference sequence). The whole variable domain, remainder taken from reference TRBV19 and TRBJ1-5, is DGGITQSPKYLFRKEGQNVTLSCEQNLNHDAMYWYRQDPGQGLRLIYYSQIVNDFQKGDIAEGYSVSREKKESFPLTVTSAQKNPTAFYLCASCYAFQPQHFGDGTRLSIL.

The chain links TRBV9 to TRBJ2-2, with D perhaps matching TRBD2 (6 bases). The CDR3 is 14 amino acids. Trimming pared 2 bases from V and 7 bases from J, leaving 12 bases between. CDR1 and CDR2 from the germline V gene are SGDLS and YYNGEE. This CDR3 is CASSVVGLDGELFF. CDR3 sequence (DNA): TGTGCCAGCAGCGTGGTGGGACTGGACGGGGAGCTGTTTTTT.

The CDR3, as DNA: TGTGCCAGCAGCCACGAGACAGGGGGGAGAACTGAAGCTTTCTTT. Amino acids: CASSHETGGRTEAFF. The V and J genes are TRBV7-9 and TRBJ1-1; the match to TRBD1 covers 9 bases. The CDR3 sequence is 15 residues long. J gave up 5 bases and V 5 bases, and 9 bases lay outside the gene matches. Germline V lookup: CDR1 SEHNR, CDR2 FQNEAQ (reference sequence).

The chain is built from TRBV9 and TRBJ1-3, with TRBD1 identical over 11 bases. The V and J ends lost 4 bases and 2 bases, in that order; junction bases with no gene match: 17. In germline, CDR1 is SGDLS, CDR2 YYNGEE. This CDR3 region has 20 residues. DNA of the CDR3: TGTGCCAGCAGCAACCCTCGGACAGGGGGCCTTTCTTGGGCTGGAAACACCATATATTTT. Protein sequence: CASSNPRTGGLSWAGNTIYF.

CDR3 amino acids: CASSGQDHSYEQYF. The CDR3, as DNA: TGTGCCAGCAGCGGTCAGGATCACTCCTACGAGCAGTACTTC. V gene TRBV13 combines with J gene TRBJ2-7, with unresolved D. Trimming removed 5 bases from V and 0 bases from J, with 11 bases in between. Germline CDR1 PRHDT, CDR2 FYEKMQ (reference sequence). The CDR3 extends over 14 amino acids.

The chain is built from TRBV6-4 and TRBJ2-3, with TRBD1 identical over 10 bases. V dropped 6 bases and J dropped 1; count of bases not matched to a gene: 4. The CDR3 covers 15 residues. CDR1 is MRHNA and CDR2 is SNTAGT in the germline V gene. This CDR3 is CASRAGTGGTDTQYF. In nucleotides, the CDR3 is TGTGCCAGCAGGGCCGGGACAGGGGGCACAGATACGCAGTATTTT.

The V and J genes are TRBV28 and TRBJ1-2; perhaps TRBD1 as D (6 bases). The CDR3 contains 14 residues. CDR1 and CDR2 (germline): MDHEN, SYDVKM. Trimming stripped 6 bases from V and 8 bases from J, with 19 bases between. The CDR3 loop reads CASSLRGGGRGYTF. Here the CDR3 DNA reads TGTGCCAGCAGCTTACGGGGCGGGGGCCGAGGCTACACCTTC.

The DNA of the CDR3 is TGTGCCAGCAGGCGGGACCAACAATCAAGCGACGAGCAGTACTTC. Its translation is CASRRDQQSSDEQYF. The genes are TRBV7-2 and TRBJ2-7; D possibly corresponds to TRBD2 (6 bases). V shed 6 bases and J shed 5 bases, with 20 bases lying between them. The CDR3 has 15 amino acids. Germline CDR1 reads SGHTA; CDR2 reads FQGNSA.

The V gene is TRBV19, the J gene TRBJ1-5, with TRBD1 identical over 8 bases. The J segment lost 7 bases and the V segment lost 0 bases, leaving 5 bases of the junction unmatched. The CDR3 loop spans 15 amino acids. CDR1 and CDR2 from the germline V gene are LNHDA and SQIVND (reference sequence). CDR3 DNA: TGTGCCAGTAGTATAGAGGACAGGGAGGGACAGCCCCAGCATTTT. Its protein is CASSIEDREGQPQHF. The variable domain in full, with the rest retrieved from reference TRBV19 and TRBJ1-5, is DGGITQSPKYLFRKEGQNVTLSCEQNLNHDAMYWYRQDPGQGLRLIYYSQIVNDFQKGDIAEGYSVSREKKESFPLTVTSAQKNPTAFYLCASSIEDREGQPQHFGDGTRLSIL.

In this sample, this clone turned up a few times. This chain uses TRBV4-1 with TRBJ2-4; maybe TRBD1 (5 bases). Trimming shortened V by 0 bases and J by 8 bases, and 14 bases separated the two germline ends. CDR1 is MGHRA, CDR2 YSYEKL, per germline. The CDR3 loop spans 15 amino acids. The CDR3 region is CASSQDRAGIYIQYF. The CDR3 DNA is TGCGCCAGCAGCCAAGATCGGGCAGGGATATACATTCAGTACTTC.

The CDR3 nucleotides read TGCGCCATAGGACAGAGCAATCAGCCCCAGCATTTT. It is translated as CAIGQSNQPQHF. The chain recombines TRBV10-2 with TRBJ1-5, with D perhaps TRBD1 (6 bases). The V end was cut by 10 bases, the J end by 1 base, with 8 bases between. Germline CDR1 WSHSY, CDR2 SAAADI. The CDR3 is 12 residues long.

This chain links TRBV6-5 with TRBJ1-1, with a tentative D call TRBD1 (6 bases). The CDR3 length is 14 residues. Germline V gene lookup returns CDR1 MNHEY and CDR2 SVGAGI. V was clipped by 3 bases and J by 2 bases, with 10 bases between them. The CDR3 DNA is TGTGCCAGCAGTTATTACAGGGTAAACACTGAAGCTTTCTTT. Its protein product is CASSYYRVNTEAFF.

This chain uses TRBV7-9 with TRBJ1-2; 7 nucleotides agree with TRBD1. The length of the CDR3 is 16 residues. Germline CDR1 reads SEHNR; CDR2 reads FQNEAQ (reference sequence). Trimming took 4 bases from V and 0 from J; bases not matched to a gene: 8. The CDR3: CASSSLGQTANYGYTF. The CDR3 region has the DNA TGTGCCAGCAGCTCTTTGGGACAGACGGCTAACTATGGCTACACCTTC.

This chain joins TRBV4-1 and TRBJ2-1, with 7 bases fitting TRBD2. The V gene's germline CDR1 is MGHRA and CDR2 YSYEKL. The CDR3 has 16 amino acids. Unmatched junction bases numbered 11, after V lost 3 bases and J lost 6 bases. CDR3 bases: TGCGCCAGCAGCCAGGGTCTGGGGCGGGAGACCAATGAGCAGTTCTTC. Translation: CASSQGLGRETNEQFF.

The chain joins TRBV4-1 to TRBJ2-2, with 7 bases lining up with TRBD1. The CDR3 is made up of 19 amino acids. CDR1 and CDR2 (germline): MGHRA, YSYEKL. J was trimmed by 4 bases and V by 0 bases; bases with no gene match: 14. The CDR3 DNA is TGCGCCAGCAGCCAAGATAGTATTACGGAGACAGGGTTCACCGGGGAGCTGTTTTTT. Protein product: CASSQDSITETGFTGELFF.

This chain connects TRBV7-9 to TRBJ2-7, with 7 bases fitting TRBD2. Germline CDR1 is SEHNR and CDR2 is FQNEAQ (reference sequence). With V trimmed by 5 bases and J by 4 bases, 11 bases remained unmatched. This CDR3 comprises 15 residues. Written as DNA, the CDR3 is TGTGCCAGCAGCCTACGGAGCGGGACTACATACGAGCAGTACTTC. As protein: CASSLRSGTTYEQYF. The full variable domain, rest sourced from reference TRBV7-9 and TRBJ2-7, is DTGVSQNPRHKITKRGQNVTFRCDPISEHNRLYWYRQTLGQGPEFLTYFQNEAQLEKSRLLSDRFSAERPKGSFSTLEIQRTEQGDSAMYLCASSLRSGTTYEQYFGPGTRLTVT.

This chain joins TRBV4-1 and TRBJ2-1; 7 nucleotides agree with TRBD2. The CDR3 is 13 amino acids. The V gene's germline CDR1 is MGHRA and CDR2 YSYEKL. Trimming took 2 bases from V and 5 from J; bases not matched to a gene: 0. Written as DNA, the CDR3 is TGCGCCAGCAGCCAACTAGCGGACAATGAGCAGTTCTTC. This translates into CASSQLADNEQFF.

The V call is TRBV4-1, the J call TRBJ2-2; TRBD2 matches at 7 bases. CDR1 is MGHRA, CDR2 YSYEKL, per germline. This CDR3 has 15 residues. V gave up 4 bases and J gave up 5 bases; unmatched junction bases: 7. CDR3 sequence reads: CASSPRDYPTGELFF. CDR3 sequence (DNA): TGCGCCAGCAGCCCCCGGGACTATCCAACCGGGGAGCTGTTTTTT.

The chain couples TRBV28 to TRBJ1-2; D gene unclear. There are 12 residues in the CDR3. Trimming removed 6 bases from V and 4 bases from J, with 9 bases in between. The germline V gene encodes CDR1 MDHEN and CDR2 SYDVKM. CDR3 DNA sequence: TGTGCCAGCAGGCAACCAGGCTATGGCTACACCTTC. Translated, it gives CASRQPGYGYTF.

This chain connects TRBV4-1 to TRBJ1-5; 7 bases line up with TRBD1. The junction had 4 bases not matched to a gene; V was cut back by 1 base and J by 7 bases. Germline V CDR1 and CDR2: MGHRA, YSYEKL. The CDR3 spans 14 residues. The CDR3 DNA follows: TGCGCCAGCAGCCAAGCTTGGACAGGCCAGCCCCAGCATTTT. Translated: CASSQAWTGQPQHF.

CDR3 residues: CSVAGQGYEQYF. The CDR3 bases are TGCAGCGTTGCGGGACAGGGCTACGAGCAGTACTTC. This sequence joins TRBV29-1 and TRBJ2-7; 9 nucleotides agree with TRBD1. After removal of 4 bases from V and 3 bases from J, the junction contained 1 base not matched to a gene. Germline V CDR1 and CDR2: SQVTM, ANQGSEA. The CDR3 is 12 amino acids.

The chain combines TRBV7-2 with TRBJ2-1; maybe TRBD2 (6 bases). Germline lookup yields CDR1 SGHTA and CDR2 FQGNSA. CDR3 length: 12 amino acids. V was pared by 5 bases and J by 7 bases, with 9 bases between. CDR3 DNA sequence: TGTGCCAGCAGCCCCGGGACTAATGAGCAGTTCTTC. This sequence encodes CASSPGTNEQFF.

The CDR3 DNA follows: TGTGCCAGCAGTGATGGGAGGGGGACCTACGGCGAGCAGTACTTC. Protein product: CASSDGRGTYGEQYF. The chain combines TRBV2 with TRBJ2-7, with D possibly being TRBD2 (7 bases). Germline lookup yields CDR1 SNHLY and CDR2 FYNNEI. CDR3 length: 15 residues. Trimming pared 3 bases from V and 6 bases from J, leaving 18 bases between. The whole variable domain, remainder taken from reference TRBV2 and TRBJ2-7, is EPEVTQTPSHQVTQMGQEVILRCVPISNHLYFYWYRQILGQKVEFLVSFYNNEISEKSEIFDDQFSVERPDGSNFTLKIRSTKLEDSAMYFCASSDGRGTYGEQYFGPGTRLTVT.

The chain uses TRBV4-1 and TRBJ2-7; TRBD2 is a possible D gene (6 bases). This CDR3 spans 15 amino acids. Germline V lookup: CDR1 MGHRA, CDR2 YSYEKL. V was trimmed by 0 bases and J by 2 bases, leaving 11 bases between them. The CDR3 DNA is TGCGCCAGCAGCCAAGAGATCAGGACTACCTACGAGCAGTACTTC. Translated: CASSQEIRTTYEQYF.

The genes are TRBV4-2 and TRBJ2-6; D possibly corresponds to TRBD2 (6 bases). The germline V gene encodes CDR1 LGHNA and CDR2 YNFKEQ. The CDR3 extends over 20 amino acids. Trimming left V 6 bases short and J 4 bases short, with 28 bases between. The CDR3 region is CASSYPDPEGSSVGANVLTF. DNA for the CDR3: TGTGCCAGCAGTTACCCCGATCCGGAGGGTTCCTCGGTCGGGGCCAACGTCCTGACTTTC.